The 28 T cell receptor beta chains in this list originate from one sample, sequenced in a study of T cells in localized non-small cell lung cancer. The assay was immunoSEQ multiplex PCR, and TCRdb's table has in-frame clones only and misses some. The sample contains 31,000 or so clones, about 89% of which appear only once. This specimen consisted of peripheral blood, obtained before any cancer treatment. These receptors all stem from an older female donor with stage I lung adenocarcinoma.

This chain links TRBV6-6 with TRBJ1-5; D uncertain. The CDR3 totals 15 residues. Looked up from germline, CDR1 is MNHNY and CDR2 is SVGAGI (reference sequence). V lost 6 bases and J 2 bases, leaving 14 bases between the germline ends. As DNA, the CDR3 is TGTGCCAGCAGCCCTCAGAGGATTGGCAATCAGCCCCAGCATTTT. This codes for CASSPQRIGNQPQHF.

The chain couples TRBV7-2 to TRBJ2-5, with D possibly being TRBD2 (5 bases). Trimming took 1 base from V and 2 from J, leaving 8 bases between them. The CDR3 totals 14 residues. Germline V gene lookup returns CDR1 SGHTA and CDR2 FQGNSA. The CDR3 nucleotides read TGTGCCAGCAGCTTAGGAGGGTCACAAGAGACCCAGTACTTC. Its protein product is CASSLGGSQETQYF.

A single count supports this clone. V gene TRBV11-3 combines with J gene TRBJ2-2; no definite D call. CDR1 is SGHNT, CDR2 YENEEA, per germline. The CDR3 runs to 13 residues. The V end was cut by 1 base, the J end by 7 bases, with 7 bases between. The CDR3 DNA sequence: TGTGCCAGCAGCTTAGTTGCGTACGGGGAGCTGTTTTTT. As protein: CASSLVAYGELFF. Using reference TRBV11-3 and TRBJ2-2 for the parts outside the CDR3, the full variable domain is EAGVVQSPRYKIIEKKQPVAFWCNPISGHNTLYWYLQNLGQGPELLIRYENEEAVDDSQLPKDRFSAERLKGVDSTLKIQPAELGDSAVYLCASSLVAYGELFFGEGSRLTVL.

The J gene is TRBJ1-2, the V gene TRBV11-2; possibly TRBD1 for D (5 bases). Germline V CDR1 and CDR2: SGHAT, FQNNGV. This CDR3 is 12 amino acids long. Trimming took off 4 bases at V and 8 bases at J, with 11 bases between the two ends. CDR3 nucleotide sequence: TGTGCCAGCAGCTCAGAAGGGGACGGCTACACCTTC. Amino acid sequence: CASSSEGDGYTF.

This sequence joins TRBV19 and TRBJ1-4; 7 bases line up with TRBD1. Trimming cost V 3 bases and J 4 bases; bases outside gene matches: 5. CDR1 is LNHDA and CDR2 is SQIVND in the germline V gene (reference sequence). This CDR3 contains 15 residues. CDR3 residues: CASSIQTGINEKLFF. The CDR3 bases are TGTGCCAGTAGTATTCAGACAGGGATTAATGAAAAACTGTTTTTT.

The chain recombines TRBV6-4 with TRBJ2-3; TRBD2 might be the D (6 bases). This CDR3 has 15 amino acids. Trimming left V 5 bases short and J 1 base short, with 13 bases between. CDR1 is MRHNA, CDR2 SNTAGT, per germline. CDR3 DNA: TGTGCCAGCAGTTCGGAGGGCCTCGGCACAGATACGCAGTATTTT. Amino acid sequence: CASSSEGLGTDTQYF.

The chain links TRBV28 to TRBJ2-7; TRBD1 matches 8 bases. The CDR3 runs to 14 residues. Germline V CDR1 and CDR2: MDHEN, SYDVKM. The V gene end was trimmed by 6 bases and the J gene end by 4 bases; junction bases not matched to a gene: 8. The CDR3 DNA reads TGTGCCAGCAGCCCGACAGGGGAAGGATACGAGCAGTACTTC. Translating gives CASSPTGEGYEQYF.

The genes are TRBV28 and TRBJ2-5, with D tentatively TRBD2 (5 bases). The CDR3 runs to 14 residues. The germline V gene encodes CDR1 MDHEN and CDR2 SYDVKM. The V end lost 8 bases, the J end lost 7 bases, and 20 bases lay between the germline ends. This CDR3 reads CASSTDSGSGTQYF. The CDR3, as DNA: TGTGCCAGCTCCACCGACTCGGGATCCGGGACCCAGTACTTC.

J is TRBJ2-7 and V is TRBV5-1; 8 positions agree with TRBD1. The V segment lost 0 bases and the J segment 3 bases; nucleotides outside the gene matches: 2. Germline CDR1 SGHRS, CDR2 YFSETQ. This CDR3 has 14 amino acids. CDR3 sequence reads: CASSLVQGDYEQYF. For the CDR3, the DNA is TGCGCCAGCAGCTTGGTACAGGGGGACTACGAGCAGTACTTC.

The rearrangement links TRBV9 to TRBJ1-1; TRBD1 might be the D (5 bases). The germline V gene has CDR1 SGDLS and CDR2 YYNGEE. This CDR3 contains 15 residues. Trimming pared 0 bases from V and 3 bases from J, leaving 12 bases between. The CDR3 nucleotides read TGTGCCAGCAGCGTAGGGGGCAGGGCGCACACTGAAGCTTTCTTT. Its translation: CASSVGGRAHTEAFF.

This clone was observed a few times. The rearrangement links TRBV19 to TRBJ2-7, with D possibly called TRBD1 or TRBD2 (5 bases each). Germline lookup yields CDR1 LNHDA and CDR2 SQIVND (reference sequence). The ends were cut back, 7 bases at V and 0 bases at J, with 10 bases in the middle. This CDR3 region has 13 residues. CDR3 sequence reads: CASMGVSSYEQYF. Here the CDR3 DNA reads TGTGCCAGTATGGGGGTAAGCTCCTACGAGCAGTACTTC.

The V and J genes are TRBV19 and TRBJ2-1, with D hard to call. Trimming took off 3 bases at V and 5 bases at J, with 8 bases between the two ends. The CDR3 is 13 amino acids. In germline, CDR1 is LNHDA, CDR2 SQIVND (reference sequence). This CDR3 is CASSMEHHNEQFF. The CDR3 nucleotides read TGTGCCAGTAGTATGGAACACCACAATGAGCAGTTCTTC.

The chain is built from TRBV5-6 and TRBJ2-1; D ambiguous. The germline V gene encodes CDR1 SGHDT and CDR2 YYEEEE. Trimming shortened V by 0 bases and J by 8 bases, and 15 bases separated the two germline ends. The CDR3 sequence is 15 residues long. In DNA, the CDR3 is TGTGCCAGCAGCTTGGGGCGACTCCAAGGCTATGAGCAGTTCTTC. Translating gives CASSLGRLQGYEQFF. The entire variable domain, with the rest obtained from reference TRBV5-6 and TRBJ2-1, is as follows: DAGVTQSPTHLIKTRGQQVTLRCSPKSGHDTVSWYQQALGQGPQFIFQYYEEEERQRGNFPDRFSGHQFPNYSSELNVNALLLGDSALYLCASSLGRLQGYEQFFGPGTRLTVL.

This chain connects TRBV9 to TRBJ2-7; D gene uncertain. The germline gives CDR1 SGDLS, CDR2 YYNGEE. V was pared by 4 bases and J by 4 bases, with 15 bases between. This CDR3 spans 14 amino acids. For the CDR3, the DNA is TGTGCCAGCAGCCCAGGCACCAGATCATACGAGCAGTACTTC. It codes for CASSPGTRSYEQYF.

V gene TRBV4-1 combines with J gene TRBJ2-2; TRBD2 might be the D (5 bases). The CDR3 spans 11 residues. Germline CDR1 MGHRA, CDR2 YSYEKL. V was shortened by 5 bases and J by 7 bases, with 5 bases between the two germline ends. The CDR3 is CASSEGGELFF. CDR3 DNA: TGCGCCAGCAGCGAGGGCGGGGAGCTGTTTTTT.

This clone was seen once. This chain uses TRBV5-1 with TRBJ1-1; 8 positions match TRBD1. There are 13 residues in the CDR3. The germline gives CDR1 SGHRS, CDR2 YFSETQ. V shed 0 bases, J shed 7 bases, and the junction held 2 bases outside the gene matches. Here the CDR3 DNA reads TGCGCCAGCAGCTTGGGACAGGGGATTGAAGCTTTCTTT. Amino acids: CASSLGQGIEAFF.

This clone was counted once. This chain uses TRBV7-2 with TRBJ2-1; 9 bases are shared with TRBD2. V was pared by 1 base and J by 10 bases, with 8 bases of the junction left unmatched. The CDR3 totals 15 residues. Germline CDR1 SGHTA, CDR2 FQGNSA. CDR3 sequence: CASSLVGLAGNEQFF. The CDR3 bases are TGTGCCAGCAGCTTAGTTGGCCTAGCGGGAAACGAGCAGTTCTTC.

This clone was picked up one time. J is TRBJ1-2 and V is TRBV11-2, with no clear D. Germline-derived CDR1 and CDR2 are SGHAT and FQNNGV. V lost 1 base to trimming and J lost 4 bases, with 16 bases between them. The CDR3 is 16 amino acids. The CDR3 nucleotides are TGTGCCAGCAGCTTAGCTGCGGGAAGTGCTCCCTATGGCTACACCTTC. Translation: CASSLAAGSAPYGYTF.

To note about this clone: One end of the junction varies from germline; a read error may be responsible. This chain connects TRBV9 to TRBJ1-1; 10 nucleotides match TRBD1. The CDR3 consists of 16 residues. The germline CDR1 and CDR2 sequences are SGDLS and YYNGEE. The CDR3 is CASSTRDRGPSTAAFF. The CDR3 coding sequence is TGTGCCAGCAGCACCCGGGACAGGGGCCCGAGCACTGCAGCTTTCTTT. The variable domain in full, completed from reference TRBV9 and TRBJ1-1, reads DSGVTQTPKHLITATGQRVTLRCSPRSGDLSVYWYQQSLDQGLQFLIQYYNGEERAKGNILERFSAQQFPDLHSELNLSSLELGDSALYFCASSTRDRGPSTAAFFGQGTRLTVV.

The V gene is TRBV5-6, the J gene TRBJ1-1; D is undetermined. V lost 4 bases to trimming and J lost 3 bases, with 10 bases between them. The CDR3 loop spans 13 amino acids. Germline-derived CDR1 and CDR2 are SGHDT and YYEEEE. The CDR3 region has the DNA TGTGCCAGCAGCAACGGGTTCCACACTGAAGCTTTCTTT. Its translation is CASSNGFHTEAFF.

The chain is built from TRBV10-3 and TRBJ2-6; D gene unclear. CDR3 size: 17 residues. The germline V gene encodes CDR1 ENHRY and CDR2 SYGVKD. Trimming left V 4 bases short and J 0 bases short, with 13 bases between. DNA of the CDR3: TGTGCCATCAGTGCGAATGAGAGGAGCTCTGGGGCCAACGTCCTGACTTTC. Translation: CAISANERSSGANVLTF.

In its sample, this clone was seen a few times. The V and J genes are TRBV6-5 and TRBJ2-7; TRBD2 matches 10 bases. Germline V lookup: CDR1 MNHEY, CDR2 SVGAGI. J lost 5 bases, V lost 6 bases, and 7 bases had no gene match. This CDR3 contains 14 residues. CDR3 protein: CASSYSGRAHEQYF. Here the CDR3 DNA reads TGTGCCAGCAGCTACAGCGGGAGGGCCCACGAGCAGTACTTC.

The chain carries TRBV11-3 and TRBJ1-3; no reliable D call. Trimming pared 0 bases from V and 2 bases from J, leaving 20 bases between. Germline V gene lookup returns CDR1 SGHNT and CDR2 YENEEA. This CDR3 contains 19 residues. CDR3 DNA sequence: TGTGCCAGCAGCTTAGATGCTCTGCCCCGGGAACCTCCTGGAAACACCATATATTTT. It codes for CASSLDALPREPPGNTIYF.

The chain is built from TRBV5-1 and TRBJ2-7; D call uncertain. CDR3 length: 14 amino acids. CDR1 and CDR2 (germline): SGHRS, YFSETQ. V shed 4 bases and J shed 5 bases, with 16 bases lying between them. The DNA of the CDR3 is TGCGCCAGCAGCCCCAGCCGGAGTTCCCACGAGCAGTACTTC. Translation gives CASSPSRSSHEQYF.

V usage is TRBV27 and J usage is TRBJ2-1, with D possibly TRBD2 on 6 matching bases. The V gene lost 5 bases and the J gene lost 3 bases, with 11 bases spanning the gap. CDR1 and CDR2 from the germline V gene are MNHEY and SMNVEV (reference sequence). The CDR3 is made up of 14 amino acids. In DNA, the CDR3 is TGTGCCAGCAGTCCTAGCGTTTTCTACAATGAGCAGTTCTTC. This encodes CASSPSVFYNEQFF.

The rearrangement joins TRBV5-1 to TRBJ2-5; D is tentatively TRBD1 or TRBD2 (5 bases each). V gave up 7 bases and J gave up 5 bases, with 15 bases separating them. The CDR3 spans 13 residues. CDR1 SGHRS and CDR2 YFSETQ come from the germline V gene. The CDR3 loop reads CASGDHSGETQYF. CDR3 in DNA: TGCGCCAGCGGGGACCACTCGGGGGAGACCCAGTACTTC.

The chain employs TRBV6-5 and TRBJ2-5; possibly TRBD2 for D (6 bases). The CDR3 loop spans 13 amino acids. CDR1 and CDR2 (germline): MNHEY, SVGAGI. V shed 4 bases and J shed 6 bases, with 12 bases lying between them. The CDR3 nucleotides read TGTGCCAGCAGTTCCCCGGGGGTTCAGACCCAGTACTTC. Protein: CASSSPGVQTQYF.

The chain is built from TRBV30 and TRBJ2-4; D remains unclear. V dropped 2 bases and J dropped 8 bases, with 7 bases sitting between them. Germline CDR1 is GTSNPN and CDR2 is SVGIG (reference sequence). This CDR3 is 11 amino acids long. CDR3 in amino acids: CAWSIVDIQYF. The CDR3 nucleotides read TGTGCCTGGAGTATCGTGGACATTCAGTACTTC.